These T cell receptor beta chains were read from a single sample in a study of low-dose radiotherapy and immunotherapy resistance in tumors. TCRdb redid the calling of the reads with MiXCR, one entry per CDR3 protein. Among tens of thousands of distinct CDR3 sequences, over 9.5% were seen once, and the ten largest hold approximately 6.2%. The sample here was PBMCs, taken before treatment. These receptors came from a female donor with ovarian cancer. Both conserved end residues are part of each CDR3. A D gene is named only where the DNA matches it firmly. Only part of the rows carry a size: once, few, many, or a class if the clone is expanded.

j_call v_call clone_size d_call cdr3_nt cdr3_aa
TRBJ2-1 TRBV10-3 many TRBD2 TGTGCCATCAGTGAGAGCGGGGGGGCGTACAATGAGCAGTTCTTC CAISESGGAYNEQFF
TRBJ2-1 TRBV24-1 many TRBD1 TGTGCCACCAGTGGTGGACAGGGGCCCGGGGGTCGCAATGAGCAGTTCTTC CATSGGQGPGGRNEQFF
TRBJ2-1 TRBV3-1 many TRBD2 TGTGCCAGCAGCCCCTACCTAGCGGGGGCCTACAATGAGCAGTTCTTC CASSPYLAGAYNEQFF
TRBJ2-3 TRBV10-1 many . TGCGCCAGCAGTGCTCTGAACTCAGATACGCAGTATTTT CASSALNSDTQYF
TRBJ2-7 TRBV10-3 many . TGTGCCATCAGTGACAGACCATACGAGCAGTACTTC CAISDRPYEQYF
TRBJ2-2 TRBV9 many . TGTGCCAGCAGCGTTTTATCGAACACCGGGGAGCTGTTTTTT CASSVLSNTGELFF
TRBJ2-1 TRBV5-1 many TRBD2 TGCGCCAGCAGATCCTTCCCGGGACTAGCCAATGAGCAGTTCTTC CASRSFPGLANEQFF
TRBJ2-3 TRBV12-3/TRBV12-4 many TRBD2 TGTGCCAGCACCGAGAGTAGGCGGGGGGGAAGCACAGATACGCAGTATTTT CASTESRRGGSTDTQYF
TRBJ2-7 TRBV25-1 many TRBD1 TGTGCCAGCAGTGAACCTGGGACAGCTACCTACGAGCAGTACTTC CASSEPGTATYEQYF
TRBJ2-1 TRBV7-9 many . TGTGCCAGCAGTCCAGATTGGGATGAGCAGTTCTTC CASSPDWDEQFF
TRBJ1-2 TRBV28 many TRBD1 TGTGCCAGCCTTCCTTTCGGCGGACAGGGACCAGTATATGGCTACACCTTC CASLPFGGQGPVYGYTF
TRBJ2-3 TRBV6-4 many . TGTGCCAGCAGTGACCAGCCTACTTCCACAGATACGCAGTATTTT CASSDQPTSTDTQYF
TRBJ2-7 TRBV3-1 many . TGTGCCAGCAGCCAAGTGTCCCGGGACGAGCAGTACTTC CASSQVSRDEQYF
TRBJ1-4 TRBV12-3/TRBV12-4 many . TGTGCCAGCCGTCTCCACTCCCGGGGGCACGGAACTAATGAAAAACTGTTTTTT CASRLHSRGHGTNEKLFF
TRBJ2-7 TRBV27 many . TGTGCCAGCACCCCGGATGCACAAGGGCCCCACTACGAGCAGTACTTC CASTPDAQGPHYEQYF
TRBJ2-2 TRBV20-1 . TRBD1 TGCAGTGCTGGGACAGAACTTAACACCGGGGAGCTGTTTTTT CSAGTELNTGELFF
TRBJ2-6 TRBV19 many . TGTGCCAGTATCCGAGACTCTGTTAACTCTGGGGCCAACGTCCTGACTTTC CASIRDSVNSGANVLTF
TRBJ2-1 TRBV19 many . TGTGCCAGTAGTACGAAGGTTGCCGCCGGGGGAGAGCAGTTCTTC CASSTKVAAGGEQFF
TRBJ2-1 TRBV9 many . TGTGCCAGCAGCGTAGGGACCCGGAATGAGCAGTTCTTC CASSVGTRNEQFF
TRBJ2-1 TRBV13 many TRBD1 TGTGCCAGCAGCGCCGACAGGGGGCATGAGCAGTTCTTC CASSADRGHEQFF
TRBJ2-3 TRBV5-5 many . TGTGCCAGCAGCTTGGGGGGTAGCGGCAGCACAGATACGCAGTATTTT CASSLGGSGSTDTQYF
TRBJ2-7 TRBV4-1 many . TGCGCCAGCAGCCAAGGCGTCTCCTACGAGCAGTACTTC CASSQGVSYEQYF
TRBJ2-7 TRBV30 many . TGTGCCTGGAGTGTCCGATACTACGAGCAGTACTTC CAWSVRYYEQYF
TRBJ1-5 TRBV28 few TRBD1 TGTGCCAGCACCCAGCTAACCGGGACAGGGCGCTTGTGGGGCAATCAGCCCCAGCATTTT CASTQLTGTGRLWGNQPQHF
TRBJ2-1 TRBV24-1 many . TGTGCCACCAGCTACCGGGACGGACGCAATGAGCAGTTCTTC CATSYRDGRNEQFF
TRBJ2-5 TRBV20-1 many TRBD2 TGCAGTGCTAGAGTGGAAAGGGAGGGAGAGACCCAGTACTTC CSARVEREGETQYF
TRBJ1-1 TRBV6-5 many . TGTGCCAGCAGCCGAGAGAACACTGAAGCTTTCTTT CASSRENTEAFF
TRBJ2-7 TRBV18 many . TGTGCCAGCTCGCCAATCCGCGGGACCCACCTAAGATACGAGCAGTACTTC CASSPIRGTHLRYEQYF
TRBJ2-7 TRBV6-2/TRBV6-3 many TRBD2 TGTGCCAGCAGTTCAAGGACTAGCGGGAGAAGTAGAGAGCAGTACTTC CASSSRTSGRSREQYF
TRBJ1-1 TRBV30 many . TGTGCCTGGGGCGGCCGGGGGACTGAAGCTTTCTTT CAWGGRGTEAFF
TRBJ2-7 TRBV7-2 . . TGTGCCAGCAGCTTAAACCTCGGATACTACGAGCAGTACTTC CASSLNLGYYEQYF
TRBJ2-7 TRBV10-3 many TRBD1 TGTGCCATCACCCCCGGGACAGGAGACTACGAGCAGTACTTC CAITPGTGDYEQYF
TRBJ1-5 TRBV19 many . TGTGCCAGTAGTATAGATCTATGGAGGAATCAGCCCCAGCATTTT CASSIDLWRNQPQHF
TRBJ2-7 TRBV7-9 many TRBD2 TGTGCCAGCAGCTCAGTCGGGACTAGCGGGGCTTACTCCTACGAGCAGTACTTC CASSSVGTSGAYSYEQYF
TRBJ2-2 TRBV19 many . TGTGCCAGTCAATACACCGGGGAGCTGTTTTTT CASQYTGELFF
TRBJ2-5 TRBV11-1 many TRBD1 TGTGCCAGCAGCTCTTCGACAGGGGGGGGAGAGACCCAGTACTTC CASSSSTGGGETQYF
TRBJ2-6 TRBV30 many TRBD1 TGTGCCTGGTACCGGGACAGGGGTTCCTCTGGGGCCAACGTCCTGACTTTC CAWYRDRGSSGANVLTF
TRBJ2-7 TRBV4-1 many . TGCGCCAGCAGCCAATCCCACGGGCCCTCCTACGAGCAGTACTTC CASSQSHGPSYEQYF
TRBJ2-2 TRBV2 many TRBD1 TGTGCCGGAAAAGGGGGCGCGAACACCGGGGAGCTGTTTTTT CAGKGGANTGELFF
TRBJ2-1 TRBV5-1 many TRBD2 TGCGCCAGCAGCTTGATCATTAGGCTAGCGGGGGACAATGAGCAGTTCTTC CASSLIIRLAGDNEQFF
TRBJ1-1 TRBV20-1 many . TGCAGTGCTAGTAGGGGCAGGACTGAAGCTTTCTTT CSASRGRTEAFF
TRBJ1-2 TRBV2 few TRBD1 TGTGCCAGCAGAAGCCCGTCAGGGGGCCGCCTCGGCTACACCTTC CASRSPSGGRLGYTF
TRBJ2-2 TRBV29-1 many . TGCAGCGTCGCACCCGGGACAAGGAACACCGGGGAGCTGTTTTTT CSVAPGTRNTGELFF
TRBJ1-5 TRBV5-4 medium-sized . TGTGCCAGCAGCTTGATGGGGACGCCGAGTCAGCCCCAGCATTTT CASSLMGTPSQPQHF
TRBJ2-3 TRBV4-1 many TRBD2 TGCGCCAGCAGCCAAGATCTTGTAGGGACTAGCGAGTTGTGGGGTACGCAGTATTTT CASSQDLVGTSELWGTQYF
TRBJ1-1 TRBV7-8 many . TGTGCCAGCAGCTGGCGTGGGGGCGTGGGAACTGAAGCTTTCTTT CASSWRGGVGTEAFF
TRBJ1-5 TRBV5-4 few TRBD1 TGTGCCAGCAGCTTAGGGACAGGGGATCAGCCCCAGCATTTT CASSLGTGDQPQHF
TRBJ2-7 TRBV28 once . TGTGCCAGCAGTTGGGGGGCACCCCGCGAGCAGTACTTC CASSWGAPREQYF
TRBJ1-2 TRBV3-1 few . TGTGCCAGCAGCCAATTAGGGGATGGCTACACCTTC CASSQLGDGYTF
TRBJ2-7 TRBV20-1 many TRBD2 TGCAGTGCAGGGACTAGTCTTCACGACGAGCAGTACTTC CSAGTSLHDEQYF